This TCR beta chain was recovered during a study of blood T cell repertoires in COVID-19. Study at large: Acute-phase and convalescent COVID-19 samples originated in the United States, Italy and Spain. Sample material is recorded as cDNA or gDNA derived from T cells, B-cell-depleted T cells, or PBMCs.

In the original analysis: Amplification of reference gene primers provided the estimated nucleated cell counts. Assay used: immunoSEQ multiplex PCR; TCRdb lists only in-frame clones, some missing. V and J calls plus clone size are reproduced from that table; the DNA served to infer D and trimming. The table includes about 96,000 clones, about 81% detected once. The CDR3 has 15 amino acids. V dropped 5 bases and J dropped 0 bases, with 13 bases sitting between them. Germline CDR1 SGHVS, CDR2 FQNEAQ. This clone was seen once. The origin of this receptor is an older woman with acute or convalescent COVID-19. The chain combines TRBV7-8 with TRBJ1-1; D remains unclear. Sequenced: peripheral blood. DNA of the CDR3: TGTGCCAGCAGCCAACGGTACCGCATGAACACTGAAGCTTTCTTT. It yields the protein CASSQRYRMNTEAFF. Looking up the rest from reference TRBV7-8 and TRBJ1-1 gives the full variable domain: GAGVSQSPRYKVAKRGQDVALRCDPISGHVSLFWYQQALGQGPEFLTYFQNEAQLDKSGLPSDRFFAERPEGSVSTLKIQRTQQEDSAVYLCASSQRYRMNTEAFFGQGTRLTVV.